A selection of T cell receptor beta chains follows, all from one sample in a study of blood T cells in healthy people across ages. TCRdb fed the 5' RACE reads into MiXCR, producing one record per CDR3 protein. There are some 1.4 million distinct CDR3 sequences in the sample; 42% occur only once, and less than 8% lies in the top ten. The specimen sequenced was blood. The origin of the receptors is a woman aged 18-35 years in good health. Both conserved end residues are part of each CDR3. The D gene is left open where the match is weak. Size is stated for part of the rows, as once, few or many counts, or as a class when the clone is expanded.

size: -; J: TRBJ1-5; D: -; V: TRBV2; DNA: TGTGCCAGCAGTGGTGGGGGCGCAGGGCTGGGCAATCAGCCCCAGCATTTT; CDR3: CASSGGGAGLGNQPQHF
size: -; J: TRBJ2-3; D: TRBD1; V: TRBV20-1; DNA: TGCAGTGCTGTAACAGGGGGCGGAGATACGCAGTATTTT; CDR3: CSAVTGGGDTQYF
size: once; J: TRBJ2-7; D: TRBD2; V: TRBV3-1; DNA: TGTGCCAGCAGCCGGACTAGCGGGAGCTCAGGCTACGAGCAGTACTTC; CDR3: CASSRTSGSSGYEQYF
size: -; J: TRBJ1-5; D: -; V: TRBV12-3/TRBV12-4; DNA: TGTACCAGCAGACCCCAGGGAAGTAGCAATCAGCCCCAGCATTTT; CDR3: CTSRPQGSSNQPQHF
size: few; J: TRBJ2-3; D: -; V: TRBV27; DNA: TGTGCCAGCAGTTTCGGGACAACCCGCACAGATACGCAGTATTTT; CDR3: CASSFGTTRTDTQYF
size: -; J: TRBJ1-2; D: TRBD1; V: TRBV27; DNA: TGTGCCAGCAGTCCCGGGGACAGAACCTATGGCTACACCTTC; CDR3: CASSPGDRTYGYTF
size: -; J: TRBJ1-5; D: -; V: TRBV12-3/TRBV12-4; DNA: TGTGCTAGCACCACTCGGACAGTTAGCAATCAGCCCCAGCATTTT; CDR3: CASTTRTVSNQPQHF
size: -; J: TRBJ2-1; D: -; V: TRBV21-1; DNA: TGTGCCAGCAGCAGATCCGGGGCGAGGGGGCTCTCCTACAATGAGCAGTTCTTC; CDR3: CASSRSGARGLSYNEQFF
size: -; J: TRBJ2-5; D: -; V: TRBV10-1; DNA: TGCGCCAGCAGCAACCACGGCGGGGACCTTGAAGAGACCCAGTACTTC; CDR3: CASSNHGGDLEETQYF
size: -; J: TRBJ1-2; D: -; V: TRBV6-5; DNA: TGTGCCAGCAGACGCCATACAATGAACTATGGCTACACCTTC; CDR3: CASRRHTMNYGYTF
size: -; J: TRBJ2-7; D: -; V: TRBV20-1; DNA: TGCAGTGCTAAAAGCCCCGTTTACGAGCAGTACTTC; CDR3: CSAKSPVYEQYF
size: -; J: TRBJ2-7; D: -; V: TRBV27; DNA: TGTGCCAGCAGTTCCTCTGGTCTGCCTCGCTCCTACAATGAGCAGTACTTC; CDR3: CASSSSGLPRSYNEQYF
size: -; J: TRBJ2-3; D: TRBD2; V: TRBV20-1; DNA: TGCAGTGCTCCGCATGGGACTAGCGGGAGCACAGATACGCAGTATTTT; CDR3: CSAPHGTSGSTDTQYF
size: -; J: TRBJ1-2; D: TRBD1; V: TRBV6-1; DNA: TGTGCCAGCAGTGTACCCGGGACAGTACGGGGCTACACCTTC; CDR3: CASSVPGTVRGYTF
size: -; J: TRBJ2-2; D: -; V: TRBV18; DNA: TGTGCCAGCTCACCACCACCCGGGGGTCCCGGGGAGCTGTTTTTT; CDR3: CASSPPPGGPGELFF
size: -; J: TRBJ2-7; D: TRBD1; V: TRBV27; DNA: TGTGCCAGCAGTCCCCGCGGACAGGCCTCAAGCTCCTACAATGAGCAGTACTTC; CDR3: CASSPRGQASSSYNEQYF
size: -; J: TRBJ2-3; D: TRBD2; V: TRBV12-3/TRBV12-4; DNA: TGTGCCAGCAGCATACGCGGGGGTGTGACAGATACGCAGTATTTT; CDR3: CASSIRGGVTDTQYF
size: -; J: TRBJ2-1; D: TRBD1; V: TRBV7-9; DNA: TGTGCCAGCAGCAGCGGGACAGGGGCTTTTGAGGTTGAGCAGTTCTTC; CDR3: CASSSGTGAFEVEQFF
size: -; J: TRBJ2-3; D: -; V: TRBV24-1; DNA: TGTGCCACCAGTGATCCCGGACCGAGCACAGATACGCAGTATTTT; CDR3: CATSDPGPSTDTQYF
size: -; J: TRBJ2-7; D: TRBD1; V: TRBV20-1; DNA: TGCAGTGCTCCGGGACAGGGGTACTACGAGCAGTACTTC; CDR3: CSAPGQGYYEQYF
size: few; J: TRBJ2-1; D: TRBD1; V: TRBV6-6; DNA: TGTGCCAGCCTAACTGTTGACAGGGGCGTCCACAATGAGCAGTTCTTC; CDR3: CASLTVDRGVHNEQFF
size: -; J: TRBJ2-7; D: TRBD2; V: TRBV6-6; DNA: TGTGCCAGCACCCTCGGGACTAGCGGGAGAAATGAGCAGTACTTC; CDR3: CASTLGTSGRNEQYF
size: -; J: TRBJ2-7; D: -; V: TRBV11-1; DNA: TGTGCCAGCAGTCCTCGGGACGGCTTGTCGGGCGAGCAGTACTTC; CDR3: CASSPRDGLSGEQYF
size: few; J: TRBJ1-2; D: TRBD1; V: TRBV6-5; DNA: TGTGCCAGCAGTTGGGGATTACCGGGACAGGGCTATGGCTACACCTTC; CDR3: CASSWGLPGQGYGYTF
size: -; J: TRBJ2-3; D: TRBD2; V: TRBV7-3; DNA: TGTGCCAGCAGCTTATTGCCGGGACTAGCGGGGGGGACAGATACGCAGTATTTT; CDR3: CASSLLPGLAGGTDTQYF
size: -; J: TRBJ2-1; D: -; V: TRBV12-3/TRBV12-4; DNA: TGTGCCAGCAGTGTCCCGGGCAAGAATGAGCAGTTCTTC; CDR3: CASSVPGKNEQFF
size: few; J: TRBJ2-1; D: -; V: TRBV4-1; DNA: TGCGCCAGCAGCCAAGAGGGGCCAGTTCACAATGAGCAGTTCTTC; CDR3: CASSQEGPVHNEQFF
size: many; J: TRBJ2-1; D: TRBD2; V: TRBV27; DNA: TGTGCCAGCAGTCAAGGGACTAGCGGGAATAGGGAGCAGTTCTTC; CDR3: CASSQGTSGNREQFF
size: few; J: TRBJ2-1; D: -; V: TRBV12-3/TRBV12-4; DNA: TGTGCCAGCAGTTCTCAGGGCTTATACAATGAGCAGTTCTTC; CDR3: CASSSQGLYNEQFF
size: -; J: TRBJ2-1; D: TRBD2; V: TRBV2; DNA: TGTGCCAGCAGCCAGACCCGACTTCCGGGACTAGCTTACAATGAGCAGTTCTTC; CDR3: CASSQTRLPGLAYNEQFF
size: -; J: TRBJ1-1; D: -; V: TRBV9; DNA: TGTGCCAGCAGCGCAACAGAGGGGTGGGTCGTGAACACTGAAGCTTTCTTT; CDR3: CASSATEGWVVNTEAFF
size: -; J: TRBJ2-7; D: TRBD2; V: TRBV5-1; DNA: TGCGCCAGCAGCTTGGCCTCCGGGACTAGCCCCTCCTACGAGCAGTACTTC; CDR3: CASSLASGTSPSYEQYF
size: many; J: TRBJ1-2; D: TRBD1; V: TRBV20-1; DNA: TGCAGTGCTAGAGATCAGGGGGAGAGAGGTGGCTACACCTTC; CDR3: CSARDQGERGGYTF
size: -; J: TRBJ2-3; D: -; V: TRBV3-1; DNA: TGTGCCAGCAGCCAAGGATATAGGACCACCAGCACAGATACGCAGTATTTT; CDR3: CASSQGYRTTSTDTQYF
size: few; J: TRBJ2-5; D: -; V: TRBV20-1; DNA: TGCAGTGGGATTAGCAAAGAGACCCAGTACTTC; CDR3: CSGISKETQYF
size: -; J: TRBJ2-5; D: -; V: TRBV6-2/TRBV6-3; DNA: TGTGCCAGCAAGGAAGTTCAAGAGACCCAGTACTTC; CDR3: CASKEVQETQYF
size: -; J: TRBJ2-2; D: TRBD2; V: TRBV10-3; DNA: TGTGCCATCAGTGTAGCGGGTACTGCGAACACCGGGGAGCTGTTTTTT; CDR3: CAISVAGTANTGELFF
size: -; J: TRBJ2-1; D: TRBD2; V: TRBV20-1; DNA: TGCAGTGCTAGCTTACCGGGACTAGCGTTGAATGAGCAGTTCTTC; CDR3: CSASLPGLALNEQFF
size: -; J: TRBJ1-1; D: -; V: TRBV6-2/TRBV6-3; DNA: TGTGCCAGCAGTTACAGGGCTGACGGTTTGAACACTGAAGCTTTCTTT; CDR3: CASSYRADGLNTEAFF
size: -; J: TRBJ1-1; D: -; V: TRBV5-1; DNA: TGCGCCAGCAGCACAGACCCGAACACTGAAGCTTTCTTT; CDR3: CASSTDPNTEAFF
size: few; J: TRBJ2-3; D: TRBD2; V: TRBV12-3/TRBV12-4; DNA: TGTGCCAGCAGTAAAGCGGGGGGGCGGGGTGCAGATACGCAGTATTTT; CDR3: CASSKAGGRGADTQYF
size: -; J: TRBJ2-5; D: -; V: TRBV29-1; DNA: TGCAGCGCTGTGGCGGGGGCCCTACAAGAGACCCAGTACTTC; CDR3: CSAVAGALQETQYF
size: -; J: TRBJ2-5; D: -; V: TRBV20-1; DNA: TGCAGTGCTAGGGGTCTAGGGACTGCACAGGAGACCCAGTACTTC; CDR3: CSARGLGTAQETQYF
size: few; J: TRBJ2-1; D: -; V: TRBV11-1; DNA: TGTGCCAGCAGCTTACCTAGAGGAGCGGGTTACGGCAATGAGCAGTTCTTC; CDR3: CASSLPRGAGYGNEQFF
size: few; J: TRBJ2-1; D: TRBD2; V: TRBV5-1; DNA: TGCGCCAGCAGCCCCGTAGCGGGGGGCGATGAGCAGTTCTTC; CDR3: CASSPVAGGDEQFF
size: few; J: TRBJ2-1; D: -; V: TRBV10-3; DNA: TGTGCCATCAGTGAGTCCGCGGATGAGCAGTTCTTC; CDR3: CAISESADEQFF
size: -; J: TRBJ2-2; D: TRBD2; V: TRBV24-1; DNA: TGTGCCACCAGTCGGGGGGATGGGCTGTTTTTT; CDR3: CATSRGDGLFF
size: -; J: TRBJ1-2; D: -; V: TRBV29-1; DNA: TGCAGCGGATCGGCGGACTTCTATGGCTACACCTTC; CDR3: CSGSADFYGYTF